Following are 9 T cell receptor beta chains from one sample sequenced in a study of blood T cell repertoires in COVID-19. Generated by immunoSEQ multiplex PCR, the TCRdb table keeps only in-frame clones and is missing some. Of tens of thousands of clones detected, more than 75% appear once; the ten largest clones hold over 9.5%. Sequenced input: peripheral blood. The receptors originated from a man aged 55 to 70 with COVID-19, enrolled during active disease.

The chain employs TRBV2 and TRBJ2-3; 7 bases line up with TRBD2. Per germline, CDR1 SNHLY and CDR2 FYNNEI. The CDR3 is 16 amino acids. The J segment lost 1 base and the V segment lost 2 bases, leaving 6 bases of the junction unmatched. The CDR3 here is CASSELARGGTDTQYF. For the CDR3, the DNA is TGTGCCAGCAGTGAATTGGCTCGGGGGGGCACAGATACGCAGTATTTT.

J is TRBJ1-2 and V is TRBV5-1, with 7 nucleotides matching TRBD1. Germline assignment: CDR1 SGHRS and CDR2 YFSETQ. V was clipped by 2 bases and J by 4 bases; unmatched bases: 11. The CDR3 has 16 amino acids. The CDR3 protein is CASSFTFRDSLYGYTF. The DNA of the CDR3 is TGCGCCAGCAGCTTTACTTTCCGGGACAGCCTCTATGGCTACACCTTC.

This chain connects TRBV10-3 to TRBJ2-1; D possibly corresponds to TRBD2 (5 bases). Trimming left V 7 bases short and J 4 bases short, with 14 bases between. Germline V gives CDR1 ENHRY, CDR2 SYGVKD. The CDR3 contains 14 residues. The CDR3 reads CAINAGLPYNEQFF. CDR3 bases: TGTGCCATCAATGCAGGACTTCCTTACAATGAGCAGTTCTTC.

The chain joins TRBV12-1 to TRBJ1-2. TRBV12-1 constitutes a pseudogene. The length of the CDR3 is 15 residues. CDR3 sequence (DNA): TGTGCCAGCAGCCCCCGTGGAGGGGTAGACTATGGCTACACCTTC. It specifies CASSPRGGVDYGYTF.

This CDR3 reads CASRKQGFLGDTQYF. The CDR3 DNA sequence: TGTGCCAGCAGGAAACAGGGTTTTCTGGGAGATACGCAGTATTTT. This chain joins TRBV6-6 and TRBJ2-3; D perhaps matches TRBD1 (6 bases). The germline gives CDR1 MNHNY, CDR2 SVGAGI (reference sequence). The CDR3 spans 15 residues. Trimming shortened V by 6 bases and J by 5 bases, and 18 bases separated the two germline ends.

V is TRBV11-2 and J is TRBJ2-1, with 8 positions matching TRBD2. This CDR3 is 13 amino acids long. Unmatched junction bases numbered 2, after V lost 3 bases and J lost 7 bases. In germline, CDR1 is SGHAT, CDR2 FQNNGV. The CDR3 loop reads CASSFGTRNEQFF. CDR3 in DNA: TGTGCCAGCAGCTTCGGGACTAGGAATGAGCAGTTCTTC.

The CDR3 sequence: CSVEVSQGGEAFF. The CDR3 DNA reads TGCAGCGTTGAAGTTTCTCAGGGCGGTGAAGCTTTCTTT. The V and J genes are TRBV29-1 and TRBJ1-1; a possible D gene is TRBD1 (5 bases). The germline V gene has CDR1 SQVTM and CDR2 ANQGSEA. V shed 1 base and J shed 7 bases, with 13 bases lying between them. The CDR3 is 13 residues long.

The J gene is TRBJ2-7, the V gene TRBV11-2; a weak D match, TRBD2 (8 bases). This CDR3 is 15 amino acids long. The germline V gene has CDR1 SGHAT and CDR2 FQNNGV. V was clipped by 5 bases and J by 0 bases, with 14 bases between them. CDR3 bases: TGTGCCAGCAGCCCTCGGGAGGGGGCCTCCTACGAGCAGTACTTC. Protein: CASSPREGASYEQYF.

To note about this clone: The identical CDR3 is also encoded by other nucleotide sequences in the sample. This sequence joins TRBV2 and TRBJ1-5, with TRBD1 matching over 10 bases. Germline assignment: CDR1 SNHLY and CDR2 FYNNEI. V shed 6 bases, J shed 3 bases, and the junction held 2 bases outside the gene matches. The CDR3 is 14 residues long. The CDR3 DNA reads TGTGCCAGCAGCGGGACAGGGGACAATCAGCCCCAGCATTTT. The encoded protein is CASSGTGDNQPQHF.